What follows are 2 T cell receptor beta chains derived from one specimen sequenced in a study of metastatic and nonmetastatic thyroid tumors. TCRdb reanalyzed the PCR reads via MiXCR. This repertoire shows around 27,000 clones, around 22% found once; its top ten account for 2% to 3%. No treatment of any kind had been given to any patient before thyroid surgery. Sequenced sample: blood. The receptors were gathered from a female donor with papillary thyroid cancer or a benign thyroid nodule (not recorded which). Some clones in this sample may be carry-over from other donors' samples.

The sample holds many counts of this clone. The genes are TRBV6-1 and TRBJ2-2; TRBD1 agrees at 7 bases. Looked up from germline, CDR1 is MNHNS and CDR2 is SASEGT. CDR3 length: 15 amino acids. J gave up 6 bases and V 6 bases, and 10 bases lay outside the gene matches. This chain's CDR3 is CASSVDRSSSGELFF. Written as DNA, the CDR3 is TGTGCCAGCAGCGTGGACAGGTCAAGCTCCGGGGAGCTGTTTTTT.

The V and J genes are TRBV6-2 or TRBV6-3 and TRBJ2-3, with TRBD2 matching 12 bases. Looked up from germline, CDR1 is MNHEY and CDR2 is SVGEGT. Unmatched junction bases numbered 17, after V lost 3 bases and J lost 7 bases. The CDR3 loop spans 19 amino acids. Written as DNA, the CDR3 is TGTGCCAGCAGTTATACACACACCTTCCTAGCGGGAGGGCAATATACGCAGTATTTT. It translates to CASSYTHTFLAGGQYTQYF.